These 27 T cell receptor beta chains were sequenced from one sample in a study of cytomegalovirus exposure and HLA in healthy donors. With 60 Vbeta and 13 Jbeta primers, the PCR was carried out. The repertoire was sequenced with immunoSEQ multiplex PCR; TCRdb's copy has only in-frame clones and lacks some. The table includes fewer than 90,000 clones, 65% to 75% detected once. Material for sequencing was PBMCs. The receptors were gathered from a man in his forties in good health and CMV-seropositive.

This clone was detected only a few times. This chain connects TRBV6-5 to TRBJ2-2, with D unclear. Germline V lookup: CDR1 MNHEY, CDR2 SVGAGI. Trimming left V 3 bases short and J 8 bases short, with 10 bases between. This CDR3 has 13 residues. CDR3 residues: CASSYTTAGELFF. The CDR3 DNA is TGTGCCAGCAGTTATACAACAGCTGGGGAGCTGTTTTTT.

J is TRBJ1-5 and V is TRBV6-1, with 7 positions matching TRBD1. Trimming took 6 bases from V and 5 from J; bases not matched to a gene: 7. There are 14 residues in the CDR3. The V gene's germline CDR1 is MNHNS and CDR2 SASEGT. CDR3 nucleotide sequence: TGTGCCAGCAGACTGACAGGGCAGGATCAGCCCCAGCATTTT. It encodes CASRLTGQDQPQHF.

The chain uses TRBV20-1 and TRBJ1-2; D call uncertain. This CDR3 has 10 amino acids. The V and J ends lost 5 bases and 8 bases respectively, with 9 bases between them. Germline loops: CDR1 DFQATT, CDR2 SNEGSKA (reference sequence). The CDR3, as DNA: TGCAGTGCTGCTGAACAGGGCTACACCTTC. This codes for CSAAEQGYTF.

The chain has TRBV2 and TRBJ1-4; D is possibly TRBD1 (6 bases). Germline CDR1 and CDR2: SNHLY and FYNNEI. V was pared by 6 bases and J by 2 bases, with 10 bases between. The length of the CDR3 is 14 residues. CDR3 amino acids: CASRMDSTNEKLFF. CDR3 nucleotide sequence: TGTGCCAGCAGAATGGACAGTACTAATGAAAAACTGTTTTTT.

The CDR3 reads CASKNTVAWMNTEAFF. CDR3 coding DNA: TGTGCCAGCAAAAATACAGTTGCCTGGATGAACACTGAAGCTTTCTTT. This rearrangement joins TRBV2 to TRBJ1-1; no clear D. The CDR3 runs 16 residues. In germline, CDR1 is SNHLY, CDR2 FYNNEI. V shed 7 bases and J shed 0 bases, with 18 bases lying between them.

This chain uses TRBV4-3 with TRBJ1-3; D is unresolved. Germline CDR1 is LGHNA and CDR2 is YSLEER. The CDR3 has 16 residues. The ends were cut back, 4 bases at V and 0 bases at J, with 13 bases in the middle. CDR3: CASSPRPGSSGNTIYF. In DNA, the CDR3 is TGCGCCAGCAGCCCTCGGCCCGGGAGCTCTGGAAACACCATATATTTT.

The CDR3 spells CASSLHQGNTEAFF. The DNA of the CDR3 is TGCGCCAGCAGCCTTCACCAGGGGAACACTGAAGCTTTCTTT. The chain couples TRBV5-1 to TRBJ1-1; possible D gene TRBD1, 5 bases. From germline, CDR1 is SGHRS and CDR2 YFSETQ. V lost 4 bases and J lost 1, with 11 bases in between. This CDR3 has 14 amino acids.

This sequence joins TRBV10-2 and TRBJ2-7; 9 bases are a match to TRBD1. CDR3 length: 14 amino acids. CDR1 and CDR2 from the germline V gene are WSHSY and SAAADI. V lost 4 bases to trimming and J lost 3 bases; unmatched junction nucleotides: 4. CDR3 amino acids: CASSGGQGFYEQYF. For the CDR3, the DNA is TGCGCCAGCAGTGGGGGACAGGGCTTCTACGAGCAGTACTTC.

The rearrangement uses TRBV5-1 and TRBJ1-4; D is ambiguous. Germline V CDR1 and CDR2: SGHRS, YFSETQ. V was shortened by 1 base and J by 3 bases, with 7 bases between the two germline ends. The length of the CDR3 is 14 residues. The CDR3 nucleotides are TGCGCCAGCAGCTTGTCAAGCTCTAATGAAAAACTGTTTTTT. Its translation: CASSLSSSNEKLFF.

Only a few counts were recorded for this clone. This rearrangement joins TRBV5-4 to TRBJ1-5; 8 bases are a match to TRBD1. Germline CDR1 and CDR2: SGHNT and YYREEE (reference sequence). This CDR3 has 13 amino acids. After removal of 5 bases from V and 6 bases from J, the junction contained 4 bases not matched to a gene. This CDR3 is CASSTQGAQPQHF. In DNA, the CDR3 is TGTGCCAGCAGTACTCAGGGGGCTCAGCCCCAGCATTTT.

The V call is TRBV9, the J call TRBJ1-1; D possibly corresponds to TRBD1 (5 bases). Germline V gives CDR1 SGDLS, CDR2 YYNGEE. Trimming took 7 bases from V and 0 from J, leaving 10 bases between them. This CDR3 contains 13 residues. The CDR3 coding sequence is TGTGCCAGCGGCGGGGCAATGAACACTGAAGCTTTCTTT. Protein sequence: CASGGAMNTEAFF.

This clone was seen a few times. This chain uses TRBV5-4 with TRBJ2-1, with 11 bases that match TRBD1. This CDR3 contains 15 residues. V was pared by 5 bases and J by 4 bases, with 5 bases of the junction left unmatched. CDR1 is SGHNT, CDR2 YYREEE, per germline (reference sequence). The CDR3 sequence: CASRDGTGGYNEQFF. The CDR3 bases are TGTGCCAGCAGAGATGGGACAGGGGGGTACAATGAGCAGTTCTTC.

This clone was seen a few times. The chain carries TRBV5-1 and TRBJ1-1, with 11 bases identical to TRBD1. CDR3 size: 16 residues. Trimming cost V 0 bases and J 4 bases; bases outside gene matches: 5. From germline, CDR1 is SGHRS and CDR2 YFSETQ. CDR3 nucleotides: TGCGCCAGCAGCTTGGGTGGACAGGGGGCGACCACTGAAGCTTTCTTT. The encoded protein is CASSLGGQGATTEAFF.

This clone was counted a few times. This CDR3 reads CASSLVGLDYEQFF. CDR3 nucleotide sequence: TGTGCCAGCAGCTTGGTTGGTCTGGACTATGAGCAGTTCTTC. The chain is built from TRBV5-6 and TRBJ2-1; TRBD2 might be the D (5 bases). Germline values: CDR1 SGHDT, CDR2 YYEEEE. The CDR3 has 14 amino acids. Between the trimmed V and J ends, which lost 0 bases and 8 bases, there was a span of 12 bases.

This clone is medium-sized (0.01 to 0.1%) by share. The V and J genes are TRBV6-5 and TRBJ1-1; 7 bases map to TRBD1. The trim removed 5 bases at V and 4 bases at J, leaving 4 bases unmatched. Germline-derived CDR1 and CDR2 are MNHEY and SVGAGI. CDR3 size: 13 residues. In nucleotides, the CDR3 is TGTGCCAGCAGTCTACAGGGGACCACTGAAGCTTTCTTT. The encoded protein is CASSLQGTTEAFF.

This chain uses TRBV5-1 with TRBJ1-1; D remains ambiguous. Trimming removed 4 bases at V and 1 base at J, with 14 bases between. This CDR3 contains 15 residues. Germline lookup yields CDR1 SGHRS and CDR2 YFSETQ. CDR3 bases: TGCGCCAGCAGCCCTATCGTGGCGGGGAACACTGAAGCTTTCTTT. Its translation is CASSPIVAGNTEAFF.

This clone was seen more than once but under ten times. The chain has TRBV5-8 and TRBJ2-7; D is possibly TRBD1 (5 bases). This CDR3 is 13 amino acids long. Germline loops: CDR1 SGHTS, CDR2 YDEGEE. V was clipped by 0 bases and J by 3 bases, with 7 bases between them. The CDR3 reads CASSLDRGYEQYF. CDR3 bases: TGTGCCAGCAGCTTGGATAGGGGCTACGAGCAGTACTTC.

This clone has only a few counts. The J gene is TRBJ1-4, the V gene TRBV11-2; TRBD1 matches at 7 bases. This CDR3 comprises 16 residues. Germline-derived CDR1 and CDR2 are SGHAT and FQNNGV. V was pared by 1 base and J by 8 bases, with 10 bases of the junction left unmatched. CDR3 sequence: CASSLVGGGLEEKLFF. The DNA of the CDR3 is TGTGCCAGCAGCTTAGTAGGAGGGGGCTTAGAAGAAAAACTGTTTTTT.

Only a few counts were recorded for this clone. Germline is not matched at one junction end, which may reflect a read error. The CDR3 protein is CASSPFPGGLFF. The DNA of the CDR3 is TGTGCCAGCAGCCCATTCCCAGGGGGGCTGTTTTTT. The rearrangement uses TRBV14 and TRBJ2-2; TRBD1 agrees at 7 bases. The CDR3 is 12 residues long. CDR1 is SGHDN, CDR2 FVKESK, per germline. Complete variable domain (other parts from reference TRBV14 and TRBJ2-2): EAGVTQFPSHSVIEKGQTVTLRCDPISGHDNLYWYRRVMGKEIKFLLHFVKESKQDESGMPNNRFLAERTGGTYSTLKVQPAELEDSGVYFCASSPFPGGLFFGEGSRLTVL.

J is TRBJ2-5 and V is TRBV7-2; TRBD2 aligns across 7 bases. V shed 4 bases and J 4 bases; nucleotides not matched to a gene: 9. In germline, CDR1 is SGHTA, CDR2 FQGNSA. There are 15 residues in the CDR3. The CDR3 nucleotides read TGTGCCAGCAGCTCCGTTGCGGGGAGGGCAGAGACCCAGTACTTC. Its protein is CASSSVAGRAETQYF.

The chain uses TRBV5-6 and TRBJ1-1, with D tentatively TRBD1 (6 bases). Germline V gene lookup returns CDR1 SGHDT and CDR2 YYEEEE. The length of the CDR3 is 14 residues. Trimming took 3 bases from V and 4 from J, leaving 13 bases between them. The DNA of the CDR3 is TGTGCCAGCAGCTCACCGACAGGCTCCACTGAAGCTTTCTTT. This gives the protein CASSSPTGSTEAFF. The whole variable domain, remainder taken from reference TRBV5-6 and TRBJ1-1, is DAGVTQSPTHLIKTRGQQVTLRCSPKSGHDTVSWYQQALGQGPQFIFQYYEEEERQRGNFPDRFSGHQFPNYSSELNVNALLLGDSALYLCASSSPTGSTEAFFGQGTRLTVV.

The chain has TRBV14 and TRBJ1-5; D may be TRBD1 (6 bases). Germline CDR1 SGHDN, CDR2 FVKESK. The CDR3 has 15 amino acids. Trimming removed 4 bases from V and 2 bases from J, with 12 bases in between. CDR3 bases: TGTGCCAGCAGCCTGCTGGACAGTCGCAATCAGCCCCAGCATTTT. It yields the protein CASSLLDSRNQPQHF.

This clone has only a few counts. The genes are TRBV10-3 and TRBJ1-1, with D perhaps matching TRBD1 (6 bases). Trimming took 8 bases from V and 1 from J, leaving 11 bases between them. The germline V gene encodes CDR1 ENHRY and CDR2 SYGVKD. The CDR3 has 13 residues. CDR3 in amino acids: CAISNRENTEAFF. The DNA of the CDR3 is TGTGCCATCTCGAACAGGGAGAACACTGAAGCTTTCTTT.

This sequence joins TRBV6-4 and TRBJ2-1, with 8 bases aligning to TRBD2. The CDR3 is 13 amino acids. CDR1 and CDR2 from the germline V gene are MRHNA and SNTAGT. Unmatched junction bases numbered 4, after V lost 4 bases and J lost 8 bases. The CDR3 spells CASSVRREDEQFF. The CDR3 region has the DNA TGTGCCAGCAGTGTACGGCGGGAGGATGAGCAGTTCTTC.

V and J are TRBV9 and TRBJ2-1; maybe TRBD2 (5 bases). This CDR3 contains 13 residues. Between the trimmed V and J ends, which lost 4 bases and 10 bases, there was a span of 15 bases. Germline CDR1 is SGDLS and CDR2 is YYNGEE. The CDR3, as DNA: TGTGCCAGCAGCCCAAGCCCGGGAAAAGAGCAGTTCTTC. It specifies CASSPSPGKEQFF.

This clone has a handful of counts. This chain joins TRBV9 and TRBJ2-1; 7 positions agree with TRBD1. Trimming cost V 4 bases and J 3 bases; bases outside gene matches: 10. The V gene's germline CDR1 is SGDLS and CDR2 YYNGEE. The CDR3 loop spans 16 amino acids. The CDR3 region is CASSPSPWDSYNEQFF. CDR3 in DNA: TGTGCCAGCAGCCCCTCGCCGTGGGACAGCTACAATGAGCAGTTCTTC.

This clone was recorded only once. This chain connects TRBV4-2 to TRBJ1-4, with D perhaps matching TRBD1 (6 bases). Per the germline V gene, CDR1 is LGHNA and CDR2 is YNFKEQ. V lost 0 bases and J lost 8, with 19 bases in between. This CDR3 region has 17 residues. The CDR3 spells CASSQELLGASNEKLFF. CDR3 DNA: TGTGCCAGCAGCCAAGAACTATTGGGGGCCTCAAACGAAAAACTGTTTTTT.